This T cell receptor beta chain emerged from a study of OX40 agonist ivuxolimab in advanced cancers. This table comes from immunoSEQ multiplex PCR, and its TCRdb copy is limited to in-frame clones, with some not included. The data hold 55,000 or so clones, with around 90% observed a single time. Here the sequenced sample was CD4+ or CD8+ T cells sorted from blood, taken in a trial of the OX40 agonist ivuxolimab. The sequence came from an adult with an advanced solid tumor such as melanoma, head and neck, liver or kidney cancer.

The CDR3 is CASSYPGRDGYEQYF. As DNA, the CDR3 is TGTGCCAGCAGTTACCCCGGGAGGGACGGCTACGAGCAGTACTTC. The chain recombines TRBV28 with TRBJ2-7; 8 nucleotides line up with TRBD2. The CDR3 spans 15 residues. Looked up from germline, CDR1 is MDHEN and CDR2 is SYDVKM. Trimming cost V 4 bases and J 3 bases; bases outside gene matches: 8.